Listed here is a single T cell receptor (beta chain). Antigen specificity is unknown. This CDR3 contains 14 residues. V was cut by 0 bases and J by 5 bases, with 10 bases left in between. Germline lookup yields CDR1 MNHEY and CDR2 SVGAGI. The study took three donor pairs, and their unstimulated naive, memory, effector memory and TEMRA subsets were sequenced. The sample is drawn from a study of siplizumab effects on memory and regulatory T cells. Findings and limits, study-wide: Few alloreactive clones mapped to unstimulated subsets. Naive T cells apparently outstripped memory cells in diversity and seemed major alloresponse contributors.

Sequencing used immunoSEQ multiplex PCR; TCRdb keeps in-frame clones, though not all of them. The sample includes more than 75,000 clones, around 97% seen only once; the top ten take roughly 0.033%. The sequence was collected from a human donor in good health. Sequencing was performed on naive CD4+ T cells sorted from blood. The chain combines TRBV6-5 with TRBJ2-5; possibly TRBD2 for D (5 bases). The CDR3, as DNA: TGTGCCAGCAGTTACTCGTGGAGGTGGGAGACCCAGTACTTC. Its translation is CASSYSWRWETQYF.